Each of the 14 T cell receptor beta chains below was sequenced from the same sample in a study of shared clonotypes between healthy human individuals. Naive CD8 cells lacked CD45RO, underwent positive selection for CCR7 and left out terminally differentiated effector memory CD45RA+ cells. TCRdb's table, derived via immunoSEQ multiplex PCR, lists solely in-frame clones and lacks some. Here the sample spans some 2 million clones, just under 95% being singletons. Source material: naive CD8+ T cells sorted from blood. The origin of the receptors is a young man in good health.

The rearrangement links TRBV4-3 to TRBJ1-2; TRBD1 agrees at 7 bases. This CDR3 is 18 amino acids long. V shed 1 base, J shed 0 bases, and the junction held 11 bases outside the gene matches. Germline V CDR1 and CDR2: LGHNA, YSLEER. CDR3 nucleotide sequence: TGCGCCAGCAGCCAAGGTTCGGGAGGGGGCCCTTCTAACTATGGCTACACCTTC. Translating it yields CASSQGSGGGPSNYGYTF.

In this sample, this clone turned up once. This chain links TRBV7-2 with TRBJ2-7, with 10 positions matching TRBD2. Trimming took 0 bases from V and 0 from J; bases not matched to a gene: 5. The CDR3 is 17 amino acids. Germline V lookup: CDR1 SGHTA, CDR2 FQGNSA. The CDR3 nucleotides are TGTGCCAGCAGCTTAGCCCTAGCGGGAGAAGACTCCTACGAGCAGTACTTC. Its translation is CASSLALAGEDSYEQYF.

This clone was recorded only once. The chain recombines TRBV29-1 with TRBJ2-7, with 7 bases aligning to TRBD1. The V and J ends lost 4 bases and 4 bases, in that order; junction bases with no gene match: 4. This CDR3 has 12 amino acids. Looked up from germline, CDR1 is SQVTM and CDR2 is ANQGSEA. The CDR3 DNA reads TGCAGCGTTGTCGACAGGGAGTACGAGCAGTACTTC. Amino acid sequence: CSVVDREYEQYF.

This chain joins TRBV16 and TRBJ2-7; no definite D call. The V gene's germline CDR1 is KGHSY and CDR2 FQNENV. Deletions cut 6 bases from V and 2 bases from J, with 11 bases between. The CDR3 consists of 13 residues. CDR3 bases: TGTGCCAGCAGTGGGTACAGCACCTACGAGCAGTACTTC. Encoded protein: CASSGYSTYEQYF.

This clone was picked up one time. CDR3 in DNA: TGCGCCAGCAGCCTTGGACAGCCGGCCTCCTACAATGAGCAGTTCTTC. Amino acid sequence: CASSLGQPASYNEQFF. V and J are TRBV5-1 and TRBJ2-1; perhaps TRBD1 as D (6 bases). The germline V and J ends were trimmed by 4 bases and 0 bases, with 14 bases remaining between them. The CDR3 has 16 amino acids. The germline CDR1 and CDR2 sequences are SGHRS and YFSETQ.

The rearrangement uses TRBV25-1 and TRBJ2-7; the D gene is possibly TRBD2 (6 bases). The germline V and J ends were trimmed by 6 bases and 5 bases, with 14 bases remaining between them. Per the germline V gene, CDR1 is MGHDK and CDR2 is SYGVNS. The length of the CDR3 is 13 residues. The CDR3 DNA sequence: TGTGCCAGCAGCTCCGGGGAGGCGCACGAGCAGTACTTC. This codes for CASSSGEAHEQYF.

On this clone: In the same sample, other DNA sequences code for this CDR3. The chain employs TRBV7-9 and TRBJ2-5; D not resolved. Germline V gene lookup returns CDR1 SEHNR and CDR2 FQNEAQ (reference sequence). The germline V and J ends were trimmed by 3 bases and 7 bases, with 9 bases remaining between them. The CDR3 loop spans 12 amino acids. This chain's CDR3 is CASSFGEGTQYF. The CDR3 coding sequence is TGTGCCAGCAGCTTCGGCGAAGGGACCCAGTACTTC.

This clone was observed once. This sequence joins TRBV13 and TRBJ1-1, with D perhaps matching TRBD1 (6 bases). CDR1 is PRHDT and CDR2 is FYEKMQ in the germline V gene (reference sequence). This CDR3 is 14 amino acids long. The V end lost 3 bases, the J end lost 7 bases, and 15 bases lay between the germline ends. For the CDR3, the DNA is TGTGCCAGCAGCTTCGGACAGCGGAGCTTTGAAGCTTTCTTT. It is translated as CASSFGQRSFEAFF.

V is TRBV6-6 and J is TRBJ2-7; 10 bases align to TRBD2. The CDR3 runs to 16 residues. Per the germline V gene, CDR1 is MNHNY and CDR2 is SVGAGI (reference sequence). The ends lost 0 bases at V and 4 bases at J; junction bases unmatched: 6. In DNA form, the CDR3 reads TGTGCCAGCAGTTACTCGCTAGCGGGAGCAGGTTACGAGCAGTACTTC. Translating gives CASSYSLAGAGYEQYF.

This clone was recorded only once. The CDR3 loop reads CASSHFDEGTVSNYGYTF. CDR3 DNA: TGTGCCAGCAGCCATTTTGACGAAGGGACTGTCTCTAACTATGGCTACACCTTC. The V and J genes are TRBV27 and TRBJ1-2, with D maybe TRBD1 (5 bases). With 6 bases removed from V and 0 bases from J, the gap between germline ends came to 23 bases. Germline CDR1 MNHEY, CDR2 SMNVEV (reference sequence). This CDR3 is built from 18 residues.

This chain connects TRBV6-5 to TRBJ1-2; 7 bases agree with TRBD1. Unmatched junction bases numbered 10, after V lost 4 bases and J lost 8 bases. This CDR3 contains 14 residues. CDR1 and CDR2 (germline): MNHEY, SVGAGI. The CDR3 bases are TGTGCCAGCAGTTTTGAAACGACAGGGAACGGCTACACCTTC. Translating it yields CASSFETTGNGYTF.

This clone has only one observation. The same CDR3 also results from other DNA sequences found in this sample. V and J are TRBV7-9 and TRBJ2-5, with D uncertain. This CDR3 spans 13 amino acids. V shed 5 bases and J shed 3 bases, with 10 bases lying between them. CDR1 is SEHNR, CDR2 FQNEAQ, per germline (reference sequence). Here the CDR3 reads CASSRGREETQYF. The CDR3 DNA reads as TGTGCCAGCAGCCGCGGACGCGAAGAGACCCAGTACTTC.

The rearrangement uses TRBV7-9 and TRBJ2-7; maybe TRBD1 (6 bases). This CDR3 contains 15 residues. Germline values: CDR1 SEHNR, CDR2 FQNEAQ (reference sequence). V lost 8 bases and J 7 bases, leaving 24 bases between the germline ends. CDR3 residues: CASAGKRDIGLEQYF. CDR3 DNA sequence: TGTGCCAGCGCCGGGAAGAGGGACATAGGATTAGAGCAGTACTTC.

The chain employs TRBV4-1 and TRBJ2-3; no clear D. V was shortened by 2 bases and J by 2 bases, with 14 bases between the two germline ends. Germline assignment: CDR1 MGHRA and CDR2 YSYEKL. The CDR3 runs to 16 residues. The CDR3 reads CASSQRTAALTDTQYF. The CDR3 DNA is TGCGCCAGCAGCCAAAGAACGGCAGCACTCACAGATACGCAGTATTTT.